This record looks at one T cell receptor (beta chain) sequence and its context. This CDR3 spans 11 amino acids. The V gene lost 7 bases and the J gene lost 5 bases, with 8 bases spanning the gap. The data belong to a study of blood T cell repertoires in COVID-19. Whole-study context: Material from acute and convalescent COVID-19 was sourced from the United States, Italy and Spain.

As handled by the study authors: Estimation of nucleated cell counts was performed using reference gene primer amplification. Generated by immunoSEQ multiplex PCR, the TCRdb table keeps only in-frame clones and is missing some. That table supplies the V and J calls and clone size; D and trimming were determined from the DNA. Of 37,000 or so clones listed, 85% were seen once; the top ten hold around 15%. The chain uses TRBV12-3 or TRBV12-4 and TRBJ1-1; tentative D call: TRBD1 (5 bases). The origin of this receptor is a human donor in a cohort sampled during active COVID-19. Sequenced sample: peripheral blood. CDR3 in amino acids: CASTRGTEAFF. The CDR3 DNA is TGTGCCAGCACCCGGGGGACTGAAGCTTTCTTT.